This TCR beta chain was documented in a study of blood T cell repertoires in COVID-19. Study details: Samples came from the United States, Italy and Spain, spanning acute and convalescent COVID-19.

The participants were between about 18 and 90 years old and came from 24 US areas. CDR1 is MGHRA and CDR2 is YSYEKL in the germline V gene. V shed 2 bases and J 6 bases; nucleotides not matched to a gene: 11. CDR3 size: 16 residues. Sequencing used immunoSEQ multiplex PCR; TCRdb keeps in-frame clones, though not all of them. The profile shows approximately 250,000 clones, approximately 88% of them singletons. This chain uses TRBV4-1 with TRBJ2-3; TRBD1 matches at 7 bases. The sequenced material came from PBMCs or T cells enriched from blood (not recorded which). This TCR was sampled from a middle-aged woman with acute COVID-19. This CDR3 reads CASSQLRDSNGDTQYF. Written as DNA, the CDR3 is TGCGCCAGCAGCCAACTCCGGGACAGTAACGGGGATACGCAGTATTTT.